This T cell receptor beta chain was profiled in a study of blood T cells in healthy people across ages. V dropped 7 bases and J dropped 2 bases, with 17 bases sitting between them. CDR1 MDHEN and CDR2 SYDVKM come from the germline V gene. The CDR3 totals 16 residues. A sample-barcoded 5' primer and a J-beta primer mix were used in a second PCR of about 7 to 12 cycles. TCRdb re-analysed the 5' RACE reads in MiXCR, keeping a single row per CDR3 protein. The sample records some 780,000 distinct CDR3 sequences, approximately 53% being singletons. Findings and caveats of the study: Whereas aged donors had fewer naive CD4+ cells, long-lived donors had more of them and higher diversity.

For this clonotype: The antigen is undetermined.

The chain is built from TRBV28 and TRBJ1-4; no reliable D call. The sample taken for sequencing was blood. The origin of this receptor is a man aged 35-49 years in good health. The CDR3 DNA sequence: TGTGCCAGCAACAATATAGGCGTGTTGACTAATGAAAAACTGTTTTTT. This translates into CASNNIGVLTNEKLFF.